This section outlines one T cell receptor beta chain sequence together with its context. What it recognizes is unknown. The sample comes from a study of cytomegalovirus exposure and HLA in healthy donors. Study findings and constraints: Association of fewer than 20,000 TCR beta sequences with HLA alleles was found at 0.05 false discovery rate in a later analysis. In an earlier analysis, productive rearrangement rates for most beta V segments clustered near 90% or 30%.

Germline V gene lookup returns CDR1 SGHTS and CDR2 YDEGEE. V trimming: 4 bases; J trimming: 2 bases; junction bases outside the gene matches: 3. This CDR3 has 16 amino acids. Primers included in the PCR were 60 Vbeta and 13 Jbeta primers. Libraries were prepared by immunoSEQ multiplex PCR; TCRdb keeps only in-frame clonotypes and omits some of them. The sample yields more than 130,000 clones, under 80% seen once. This receptor was taken from a male donor in good health and CMV-seronegative. The gene calls are TRBV5-8 and TRBJ2-5; 15 bases are a match to TRBD2. Sequencing used PBMCs. The CDR3 region is CASSPGLAGGQETQYF. Here the CDR3 DNA reads TGTGCCAGCAGCCCCGGACTAGCGGGAGGGCAAGAGACCCAGTACTTC.